This T cell receptor (beta chain) was captured by sequencing in a study of regulatory T cells in long-lasting Graves disease. The study's findings and limits: The study found TRBV28, TRBJ1-2 and TRBJ2-5 favored in persistent disease.

To make TCR beta libraries, researchers used iRepertoire HTBI primers and Arm-PCR of CDR3 regions. TCRdb called the multiplex PCR reads again in MiXCR, with one record for every CDR3 protein. The sample consists of roughly 430,000 distinct CDR3 sequences, about 17% of them appearing once. Comments on this clonotype: Its target is not known.

Time point denoted: newly diagnosed GD, antithyroid drugs for less than 3 months. Extracted PBMC RNA gave rise to the TCR library. The CDR3 has 15 residues. Trimming cost V 2 bases and J 13 bases, with 21 bases left between them. Germline assignment: CDR1 MNHEY and CDR2 SMNVEV (reference sequence). A further study also used this sample, focusing on T cells in Graves' hyperthyroidism and ophthalmopathy. This second study says: Each diagnosis drew on symptoms, thyroxine, TRAb, thyroid ultrasound and orbital computed tomography findings.

The chain uses TRBV27 and TRBJ2-1; D remains unclear. The TCR sequence derives from a woman in her twenties or thirties with Graves disease. This specimen was peripheral blood mononuclear cells (PBMCs), taken at new diagnosis, from a patient treated with antithyroid drugs. CDR3 residues: CASSLRVPKNSTQFF. The CDR3 DNA is TGTGCCAGCAGTTTACGGGTTCCAAAGAATTCCACTCAGTTCTTC.